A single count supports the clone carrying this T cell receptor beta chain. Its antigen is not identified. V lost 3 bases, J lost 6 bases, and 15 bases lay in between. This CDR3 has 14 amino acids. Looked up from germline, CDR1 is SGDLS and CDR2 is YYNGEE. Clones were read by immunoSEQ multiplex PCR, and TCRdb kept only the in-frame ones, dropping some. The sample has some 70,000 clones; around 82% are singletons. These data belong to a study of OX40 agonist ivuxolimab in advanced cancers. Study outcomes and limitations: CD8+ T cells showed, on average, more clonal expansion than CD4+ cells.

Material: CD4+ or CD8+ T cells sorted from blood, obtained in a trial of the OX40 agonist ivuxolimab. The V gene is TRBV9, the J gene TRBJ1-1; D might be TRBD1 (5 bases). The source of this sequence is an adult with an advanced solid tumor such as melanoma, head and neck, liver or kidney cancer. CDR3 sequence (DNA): TGTGCCAGCAGCGGTAGGGGACGACCCTCTGAAGCTTTCTTT. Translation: CASSGRGRPSEAFF.